Listed below are T cell receptor beta chains from one sample, sequenced in a study of blood T cell repertoires in COVID-19. Repertoires were generated with immunoSEQ multiplex PCR, while TCRdb's copy carries only in-frame clones and drops some. The sample includes 150,000 to 200,000 clones, around 84% seen only once; the top ten take nearly 8%. Sequences were obtained from PBMCs or T cells enriched from blood (not recorded which). The receptors derive from a woman between 50 and 59 years old who had recovered from COVID-19. Each CDR3 is given without its conserved first and last residue. D genes are given only for firm matches.

j_gene	d_gene	v_gene	CDR3aa
TRBJ2-7	.	TRBV5-6	ASSFRTLYRPAGEQY
TRBJ1-6	.	TRBV5-4	ASSWDKGTSPLH
TRBJ2-5	TRBD2	TRBV7-7	ASSGSGGPWETQY
TRBJ2-2	.	TRBV18	ASSPNETGELF
TRBJ1-5	.	TRBV12-3/TRBV12-4	ASSFSGYQPQH
TRBJ2-2	TRBD1	TRBV7-8	ASREATGWTGELF
TRBJ1-1	.	TRBV7-9	ASSLNLAGEAF
TRBJ1-5	TRBD1	TRBV10-3	ASGTDSNQPQH
TRBJ1-2	TRBD1	TRBV10-3	AVGRPGQGNGYT
TRBJ1-3	.	TRBV7-9	ASTILTTRSGNTIY
TRBJ1-3	.	TRBV19	ASSMGQNSGNTIY
TRBJ1-2	.	TRBV12-3/TRBV12-4	ASSFSQYYGYT
TRBJ1-6	TRBD1	TRBV6-6	ASSPTGVPPLH
TRBJ1-1	.	TRBV11-2	ASSFVEDTEAF
TRBJ2-7	TRBD2	TRBV7-2	ASSFGASGSYEQY
TRBJ2-2	.	TRBV5-4	ASSLAQKNTGELF
TRBJ2-2	.	TRBV5-8	ASSVPGVTGELF
TRBJ1-2	.	TRBV9	ASSVGGRGPYGYT
TRBJ2-1	.	TRBV10-3	AISLSPGSDEQF
TRBJ2-1	TRBD2	TRBV9	ASSVDTSGYSRRDGEQF
TRBJ1-3	TRBD1	TRBV4-1	ASSQEATGGPGNTIY
TRBJ2-3	TRBD1	TRBV7-8	ASSQGQSMWGTDTQY
TRBJ2-1	TRBD2	TRBV9	ASSPPGLVFGEQF
TRBJ2-7	TRBD2	TRBV7-8	ASSLLASGRSEQY
TRBJ2-3	TRBD2	TRBV3-1/TRBV3-2	ASSLSGADTQY
TRBJ1-6	.	TRBV7-2	ASSLKGDNSPLH
TRBJ1-3	.	TRBV19	ASSTRDTGNTIY
TRBJ1-5	TRBD1	TRBV11-2	ASSSGGTLHQPQH
TRBJ1-5	.	TRBV12-3/TRBV12-4	ASSWANQPQH
TRBJ2-7	TRBD2	TRBV6-5	ASSPGTRAYEQY
TRBJ1-3	TRBD1	TRBV5-6	ASSRQGAGGNTIY
TRBJ1-1	.	TRBV6-5	ASSPSGRFTEAF
TRBJ2-1	TRBD2	TRBV15	ATSSASGPNNEQF
TRBJ1-2	.	TRBV28	ASTGLYGYT
TRBJ2-3	.	TRBV27	ASSGQLSDTQY
TRBJ2-1	TRBD2	TRBV29-1	SAGLSTSYNEQF
TRBJ2-2	TRBD1	TRBV27	ASSSGQGFADLSTGELF
TRBJ2-1	TRBD1	TRBV29-1	SVQGARSSYNEQF
TRBJ1-2	.	TRBV18	ASSPERDSISYGYT
TRBJ2-7	TRBD1	TRBV7-8	ASSLWTGPTYEQY
TRBJ1-3	.	TRBV4-3	ASSQTAGNTIY
TRBJ1-6	TRBD1	TRBV12-5	ASGLQGNSYNSPLH
TRBJ2-5	TRBD1	TRBV19	ASSPGQGLRAGTQY
TRBJ2-1	TRBD2	TRBV28	ASSFPGLVFYNEQF
TRBJ2-1	TRBD2	TRBV12-3/TRBV12-4	ASRPGLGNEQF
TRBJ2-3	TRBD2	TRBV27	ATKLADTQY
TRBJ2-4	.	TRBV28	ASKKSEISKNIQY
TRBJ1-4	.	TRBV6-5	ASRPQSQGGEKLF
TRBJ1-3	.	TRBV18	ASSPQRVSGNTIY
TRBJ1-1	TRBD1	TRBV5-6	ASSWGQGDTEAF
TRBJ2-1	TRBD2	TRBV7-2	ASSPEREGNEQF
TRBJ1-2	TRBD1	TRBV29-1	SVVRDRELGYT
TRBJ2-6	TRBD2	TRBV9	ASSGTPGTSDSGANVLT
TRBJ2-2	TRBD2	TRBV9	ASSVAPSGTGELF
TRBJ2-1	.	TRBV11-1	ASSLGQGGYNEQF
TRBJ2-7	.	TRBV7-9	ASSFGGGPTSYEQY
TRBJ2-1	.	TRBV6-5	ASSPLLANEQF
TRBJ2-7	.	TRBV6-2/TRBV6-3	ASSTGTYEQY
TRBJ2-7	.	TRBV9	ASSPRWAAYEQY